This T cell receptor (beta chain) was identified during a study of T-cell memory formation after mild COVID-19. Across the whole study: Clusters were largely donor specific.

TCRdb passed the 5' RACE reads through MiXCR, listing each CDR3 protein once. This sample has roughly 300,000 distinct CDR3 sequences; roughly 8.2% occur once, and the top ten carry around a fifth. This clonotype turned up a few times. The antigen remains unidentified. The J segment lost 0 bases and the V segment lost 0 bases, leaving 10 bases of the junction unmatched. Germline lookup yields CDR1 SGHDT and CDR2 YYEEEE. The CDR3 consists of 18 residues. General study results and limits: In pre-infection memory, a portion of responding clones appeared, which suggested that cross-reactive memory joined. Second-wave clones peaking on day 37 lacked confirmed SARS-CoV-2 specificity.

The chain is built from TRBV5-6 and TRBJ2-3, with TRBD1 matching 7 bases. The sequenced sample was PBMCs or a T cell subset sorted from them (not recorded which). This TCR was sampled from a man aged 18 to 35 who had mild COVID-19 (a few samples of this study predate the infection). Cell type and time point are not known. The CDR3 DNA reads as TGTGCCAGCAGCTTGGGACAGGGAGTTATCGGAAGCACAGATACGCAGTATTTT. Its translation: CASSLGQGVIGSTDTQYF.